The 23 T cell receptor beta chains below come from one sample, sequenced in a study of cytotoxic CD8 clonotypes in ibrutinib-treated CLL. The table came from immunoSEQ multiplex PCR; TCRdb's copy has only in-frame clones and leaves some out. Of approximately 350,000 clones listed, 67% are singletons. The sequenced sample was PBMCs, obtained after 36 months of ibrutinib treatment. Receptors originate from a human donor with chronic lymphocytic leukemia.

This rearrangement joins TRBV9 to TRBJ1-4; D gene uncertain. The germline V gene encodes CDR1 SGDLS and CDR2 YYNGEE. This CDR3 region has 16 residues. Trimming removed 4 bases at V and 8 bases at J, with 21 bases between. Here the CDR3 reads CASSPTPWEGEEKLFF. The CDR3 DNA sequence: TGTGCCAGCAGCCCGACCCCATGGGAAGGAGAAGAAAAACTGTTTTTT.

This clone came up a few times. The V and J genes are TRBV6-5 and TRBJ2-5; no clear D gene. Germline V gene lookup returns CDR1 MNHEY and CDR2 SVGAGI. Trimming removed 0 bases at V and 5 bases at J, with 7 bases between. The CDR3 length is 13 residues. CDR3 region: CASSYSSSETQYF. For the CDR3, the DNA is TGTGCCAGCAGTTACTCGAGTTCGGAGACCCAGTACTTC.

Notes on this clone: Compared with germline, one end of the junction differs, possibly owing to a read error. The chain couples TRBV2 to TRBJ1-1; D not resolved. CDR3 length: 10 amino acids. Germline V lookup: CDR1 SNHLY, CDR2 FYNNEI. DNA for the CDR3: TGTGCCAGCCGTGAGGCTGAAGCTTTCTTT. It specifies CASREAEAFF.

The chain combines TRBV4-1 with TRBJ2-7, with D possibly matching TRBD1 (6 bases). This CDR3 contains 15 residues. V lost 0 bases and J 2 bases, leaving 11 bases between the germline ends. Germline CDR1 and CDR2: MGHRA and YSYEKL. The CDR3, as DNA: TGCGCCAGCAGCCAAGACCAGGGGATTACCTACGAGCAGTACTTC. Translation gives CASSQDQGITYEQYF.

This CDR3 reads CASSFSAIAKNIQYF. In DNA form, the CDR3 reads TGTGCCAGCAGCTTTTCGGCCATAGCCAAAAACATTCAGTACTTC. The J gene is TRBJ2-4, the V gene TRBV5-6; D uncertain. Trimming shortened V by 2 bases and J by 0 bases, and 9 bases separated the two germline ends. The CDR3 covers 15 residues. The germline CDR1 and CDR2 sequences are SGHDT and YYEEEE.

V gene TRBV28 combines with J gene TRBJ1-3; 8 nucleotides line up with TRBD1. V lost 8 bases, J lost 1 base, and 19 bases stayed unmatched. The CDR3 runs to 19 residues. Germline values: CDR1 MDHEN, CDR2 SYDVKM. CDR3 region: CASLTQIRGQATSGNTIYF. The CDR3 coding sequence is TGTGCCAGCCTCACCCAAATAAGGGGACAGGCCACATCTGGAAACACCATATATTTT.

The CDR3 nucleotides read TGTGCCAGCAGCTTCCCACTAGCGTCAAACACCGGGGAGCTGTTTTTT. Translation: CASSFPLASNTGELFF. The rearrangement uses TRBV13 and TRBJ2-2; 7 bases align to TRBD2. After removal of 3 bases from V and 2 bases from J, the junction contained 6 bases not matched to a gene. This CDR3 spans 16 amino acids. Germline lookup yields CDR1 PRHDT and CDR2 FYEKMQ (reference sequence). Variable domain in full (rest from reference TRBV13 and TRBJ2-2): AAGVIQSPRHLIKEKRETATLKCYPIPRHDTVYWYQQGPGQDPQFLISFYEKMQSDKGSIPDRFSAQQFSDYHSELNMSSLELGDSALYFCASSFPLASNTGELFFGEGSRLTVL.

The chain links TRBV11-3 to TRBJ1-6; 8 bases are shared with TRBD1. Unmatched junction bases numbered 8, after V lost 8 bases and J lost 5 bases. The CDR3 runs to 15 residues. Per germline, CDR1 SGHNT and CDR2 YENEEA. CDR3 region: CASSLGQGDNSPLHF. The CDR3 nucleotides are TGTGCCAGCTCCCTAGGACAGGGCGATAATTCACCCCTCCACTTT.

The rearrangement uses TRBV10-3 and TRBJ1-1; 9 positions match TRBD1. V dropped 5 bases and J dropped 1; count of bases not matched to a gene: 5. The CDR3 has 15 residues. Germline CDR1 reads ENHRY; CDR2 reads SYGVKD. CDR3 coding DNA: TGTGCCATCAGTTGGACAGGGGAGACGAACACTGAAGCTTTCTTT. This translates into CAISWTGETNTEAFF.

The chain carries TRBV2 and TRBJ2-1, with 7 bases aligning to TRBD1. J was trimmed by 2 bases and V by 3 bases; bases with no gene match: 7. The CDR3 extends over 16 amino acids. Per the germline V gene, CDR1 is SNHLY and CDR2 is FYNNEI. CDR3 loop: CASSDTGARAYNEQFF. The CDR3 DNA sequence: TGTGCCAGCAGTGATACAGGGGCGAGGGCCTACAATGAGCAGTTCTTC.

The V and J genes are TRBV6-4 and TRBJ2-3; TRBD1 matches at 7 bases. Germline V gives CDR1 MRHNA, CDR2 SNTAGT. This CDR3 comprises 13 residues. V lost 5 bases, J lost 6 bases, and 5 bases stayed unmatched. CDR3 in amino acids: CASSRDSPDTQYF. In nucleotides, the CDR3 is TGTGCCAGCAGTAGGGACAGTCCGGATACGCAGTATTTT.

V and J are TRBV28 and TRBJ2-7, with 8 bases identical to TRBD2. The V segment lost 5 bases and the J segment 2 bases; nucleotides outside the gene matches: 11. CDR1 MDHEN and CDR2 SYDVKM come from the germline V gene. The CDR3 covers 16 residues. The CDR3 bases are TGTGCCAGCAGTCCCTCGTCGGGCGGGAGGACCTACGAGCAGTACTTC. Translated: CASSPSSGGRTYEQYF.

The chain carries TRBV7-2 and TRBJ2-1, with 9 bases fitting TRBD2. Germline V lookup: CDR1 SGHTA, CDR2 FQGNSA. Losses at the gene ends were 5 bases for V and 11 bases for J; bases not matched to a gene: 4. The CDR3 totals 12 residues. The CDR3 bases are TGTGCCAGCAGCACAGCGGGGGGAAAGCAGTTCTTC. Its translation: CASSTAGGKQFF.

This clone has only one observation. This chain connects TRBV5-1 to TRBJ2-5; D is perhaps TRBD1 (6 bases). Germline lookup yields CDR1 SGHRS and CDR2 YFSETQ. The V end was cut by 4 bases, the J end by 6 bases, with 16 bases between. The CDR3 spans 14 residues. The CDR3 DNA is TGCGCCAGCAGCCTTGACAGGAGATTAAAGACCCAGTACTTC. Protein: CASSLDRRLKTQYF.

The chain employs TRBV5-4 and TRBJ2-1; 7 bases fit TRBD2. J lost 2 bases, V lost 3 bases, and 5 bases had no gene match. Germline CDR1 SGHNT, CDR2 YYREEE (reference sequence). This CDR3 comprises 15 residues. As DNA, the CDR3 is TGTGCCAGCAGCTCAGCGGGGCTCACCTACAATGAGCAGTTCTTC. Its protein product is CASSSAGLTYNEQFF.

The genes are TRBV5-1 and TRBJ2-5, with D perhaps TRBD1 (5 bases). From germline, CDR1 is SGHRS and CDR2 YFSETQ. Trimming cost V 1 base and J 3 bases, with 10 bases left between them. This CDR3 spans 14 amino acids. In DNA form, the CDR3 reads TGCGCCAGCAGCTTGTCAGGGTCTAAAGAGACCCAGTACTTC. The encoded protein is CASSLSGSKETQYF. The full variable domain, rest sourced from reference TRBV5-1 and TRBJ2-5, is KAGVTQTPRYLIKTRGQQVTLSCSPISGHRSVSWYQQTPGQGLQFLFEYFSETQRNKGNFPGRFSGRQFSNSRSEMNVSTLELGDSALYLCASSLSGSKETQYFGPGTRLLVL.

The CDR3 region has the DNA TGTGCCAGCAGTGAATGGGGGACTGCTAATGAAAAACTGTTTTTT. Encoded protein: CASSEWGTANEKLFF. The rearrangement joins TRBV25-1 to TRBJ1-4; possibly TRBD1 for D (5 bases). Deletions cut 1 base from V and 3 bases from J, with 9 bases between. The CDR3 spans 15 residues. The germline gives CDR1 MGHDK, CDR2 SYGVNS. Based on the CDR3 plus reference TRBV25-1 and TRBJ1-4, the full variable domain is EADIYQTPRYLVIGTGKKITLECSQTMGHDKMYWYQQDPGMELHLIHYSYGVNSTEKGDLSSESTVSRIRTEHFPLTLESARPSHTSQYLCASSEWGTANEKLFFGSGTQLSVL.

There are a few counts of this clone. The gene calls are TRBV7-3 and TRBJ2-7; perhaps TRBD2 as D (5 bases). In germline, CDR1 is SGHTA, CDR2 FQGTGA. The CDR3 length is 13 residues. The ends were cut back, 0 bases at V and 9 bases at J, with 12 bases in the middle. As DNA, the CDR3 is TGTGCCAGCAGCTTAACCGACTCCGGAGGGCAGTACTTC. It specifies CASSLTDSGGQYF.

This clone was seen just once. This sequence joins TRBV5-1 and TRBJ2-2; D not certain. Germline values: CDR1 SGHRS, CDR2 YFSETQ. The V end lost 4 bases, the J end lost 0 bases, and 7 bases lay between the germline ends. The CDR3 spans 14 residues. The CDR3 here is CASSGTANTGELFF. As DNA, the CDR3 is TGCGCCAGCAGCGGTACTGCGAACACCGGGGAGCTGTTTTTT.

This clone was counted a few times. The rearrangement links TRBV27 to TRBJ2-7; D remains ambiguous. CDR3 length: 14 amino acids. Germline values: CDR1 MNHEY, CDR2 SMNVEV (reference sequence). Trimming left V 5 bases short and J 5 bases short, with 16 bases between. CDR3 in DNA: TGTGCCAGCAGTACTCCCACCGCGAGGAACGAGCAGTACTTC. It encodes CASSTPTARNEQYF.

The rearrangement uses TRBV27 and TRBJ2-3, with 10 nucleotides matching TRBD2. The CDR3 has 17 residues. Germline loops: CDR1 MNHEY, CDR2 SMNVEV (reference sequence). V was pared by 2 bases and J by 1 base, with 6 bases of the junction left unmatched. CDR3 coding DNA: TGTGCCAGCAGTTTAGGTACTAGCGGGGATCGCACAGATACGCAGTATTTT. Translation gives CASSLGTSGDRTDTQYF.

V gene TRBV7-2 combines with J gene TRBJ1-1; D not certain. The germline CDR1 and CDR2 sequences are SGHTA and FQGNSA. The CDR3 runs to 15 residues. The V gene lost 5 bases and the J gene lost 1 base, with 14 bases spanning the gap. This CDR3 is CASSHWTAPNTEAFF. CDR3 sequence (DNA): TGTGCCAGCAGCCACTGGACGGCCCCGAACACTGAAGCTTTCTTT.

The chain is built from TRBV28 and TRBJ2-7; TRBD2 matches 8 bases. The V and J ends lost 8 bases and 6 bases, in that order; junction bases with no gene match: 9. The length of the CDR3 is 13 residues. Germline V gene sequence: CDR1 MDHEN, CDR2 SYDVKM. The CDR3 region has the DNA TGTGCCAGCTTGACTAGCGATGGAGGCGAGCAGTACTTC. Its translation is CASLTSDGGEQYF.